This TCR beta chain was captured in a study of vaccination and CD4 T cells after COVID-19. Sequenced with the Oncomine TCR Beta short-read assay was DNA taken from cultured CD4+ T cells. One entry per CDR3 protein, called by TCRdb with MiXCR from the PCR reads. The sample lists 12,000 or so distinct CDR3 sequences, around 20% seen once, with about 13% in the top ten. Trimming stripped 4 bases from V and 5 bases from J, with 17 bases between. Germline V lookup: CDR1 SGHTA, CDR2 FQGTGA. The CDR3 has 15 amino acids. This clonotype was observed a few times. The antigen is unknown. Treatment reported: approximately 9-day PBMC culture with coronavirus spike peptide pools or control peptides (ViraFEST assay).

The receptor comes from a human donor who received a COVID-19 vaccine. This chain joins TRBV7-3 and TRBJ1-1; maybe TRBD1 (6 bases). This material consisted of CD4+ T cells from blood, cultured in vitro, taken before SARS-CoV-2 vaccination. CDR3 sequence reads: CASSSAGAAETEAFF. The DNA for the CDR3 is TGTGCCAGCAGCTCGGCGGGGGCCGCCGAGACTGAAGCTTTCTTT.